The 30 T cell receptor beta chains below were found in one sample sequenced in a study of response to subunit inactivated influenza vaccine. TCRdb analysed the RT-PCR reads with MiXCR anew, one entry per CDR3 protein. Of hundreds of thousands of distinct CDR3 sequences listed, roughly 14% are singletons. The input for sequencing was PBMCs from blood, taken approximately 15 days before vaccination. The origin of the receptors is a man aged 50 to 60 who received an inactivated influenza vaccine.

The chain recombines TRBV3-1 with TRBJ2-1; D is uncertain. V lost 3 bases to trimming and J lost 9 bases, with 9 bases between them. Germline lookup yields CDR1 LGHDT and CDR2 YNNKEL (reference sequence). The CDR3 runs 12 residues. CDR3 bases: TGTGCCAGCAGCCATAAGCATAGTGAGCAGTTCTTC. Amino acids: CASSHKHSEQFF.

The chain combines TRBV19 with TRBJ1-1; TRBD1 might be the D (6 bases). The CDR3 length is 17 residues. From germline, CDR1 is LNHDA and CDR2 SQIVND (reference sequence). V lost 3 bases and J lost 4, with 21 bases in between. CDR3 nucleotide sequence: TGTGCCAGTAGTATCGACAGGCGGAGGATAACAGGCACTGAAGCTTTCTTT. Its translation is CASSIDRRRITGTEAFF.

The chain combines TRBV9 with TRBJ2-1; 7 bases agree with TRBD1. V gave up 3 bases and J gave up 8 bases; unmatched junction bases: 11. The CDR3 has 15 amino acids. Per the germline V gene, CDR1 is SGDLS and CDR2 is YYNGEE. DNA for the CDR3: TGTGCCAGCAGCGCCGCGACAGGGATATTCGATGAGCAGTTCTTC. Its translation is CASSAATGIFDEQFF.

The V call is TRBV19, the J call TRBJ1-2; D is unclear. The CDR3 covers 16 residues. The ends were cut back, 3 bases at V and 3 bases at J, with 17 bases in the middle. From germline, CDR1 is LNHDA and CDR2 SQIVND (reference sequence). The chain's CDR3 is CASSIRFRFIDYGYTF. The CDR3 coding sequence is TGTGCCAGTAGTATTCGATTCCGGTTTATAGACTATGGCTACACCTTC. Full variable domain (outside the CDR3, taken from reference TRBV19 and TRBJ1-2): DGGITQSPKYLFRKEGQNVTLSCEQNLNHDAMYWYRQDPGQGLRLIYYSQIVNDFQKGDIAEGYSVSREKKESFPLTVTSAQKNPTAFYLCASSIRFRFIDYGYTFGSGTRLTVV.

This clonotype was seen at least ten times. The chain joins TRBV10-3 to TRBJ1-2, with D perhaps matching TRBD1 (5 bases). The CDR3 is 15 residues long. Trimming shortened V by 4 bases and J by 4 bases, and 16 bases separated the two germline ends. Germline V CDR1 and CDR2: ENHRY, SYGVKD. CDR3 protein: CAISAGGARGYGYTF. CDR3 coding DNA: TGTGCCATCAGTGCTGGAGGGGCACGGGGCTATGGCTACACCTTC.

This chain links TRBV9 with TRBJ2-1; 9 nucleotides agree with TRBD2. The CDR3 runs 15 residues. Germline lookup yields CDR1 SGDLS and CDR2 YYNGEE. V was clipped by 4 bases and J by 6 bases; unmatched bases: 8. CDR3 bases: TGTGCCAGCAGCCCTATTAGCGGGAGATCCAATGAGCAGTTCTTC. This translates into CASSPISGRSNEQFF.

V is TRBV7-9 and J is TRBJ2-5; tentative D call: TRBD1 (5 bases). The CDR3 runs to 14 residues. V shed 4 bases and J shed 2 bases, with 11 bases lying between them. From germline, CDR1 is SEHNR and CDR2 FQNEAQ (reference sequence). The CDR3 DNA follows: TGTGCCAGCAGCTCCCCCAAGGGGCAAGAGACCCAGTACTTC. It codes for CASSSPKGQETQYF.

There are a few counts of this clonotype. The rearrangement links TRBV7-9 to TRBJ2-5; D call uncertain. Trimming shortened V by 2 bases and J by 1 base, and 8 bases separated the two germline ends. Germline V CDR1 and CDR2: SEHNR, FQNEAQ (reference sequence). The CDR3 runs to 14 residues. Here the CDR3 reads CASSLRSGQETQYF. For the CDR3, the DNA is TGTGCCAGCAGCTTAAGGTCAGGCCAAGAGACCCAGTACTTC.

There are a few counts of this clonotype. This chain uses TRBV7-2 with TRBJ1-5; no firm D call. The V and J ends lost 0 bases and 2 bases respectively, with 5 bases between them. The germline V gene has CDR1 SGHTA and CDR2 FQGNSA. This CDR3 region has 14 residues. The CDR3 is CASSLADGNQPQHF. CDR3 coding DNA: TGTGCCAGCAGCTTAGCGGACGGCAATCAGCCCCAGCATTTT.

This clonotype showed up many times. The V gene is TRBV28, the J gene TRBJ2-1; D may match TRBD1 or TRBD2 (5 bases each). The V gene lost 6 bases and the J gene lost 8 bases, with 14 bases spanning the gap. CDR1 is MDHEN, CDR2 SYDVKM, per germline. This CDR3 is 13 amino acids long. CDR3 region: CASRRGPRYEQFF. In DNA, the CDR3 is TGTGCCAGCAGACGGGGCCCGAGGTATGAGCAGTTCTTC.

This clonotype came up a few times. The rearrangement joins TRBV27 to TRBJ2-5; 11 bases are shared with TRBD2. V lost 6 bases, J lost 4 bases, and 7 bases stayed unmatched. The germline V gene encodes CDR1 MNHEY and CDR2 SMNVEV (reference sequence). CDR3 length equals 15 residues. The CDR3 reads CASRISGRAGETQYF. CDR3 coding DNA: TGTGCCAGCAGAATTAGCGGGAGGGCCGGAGAGACCCAGTACTTC.

This clonotype was observed many times. CDR3: CASSPGTGIEETQYF. The CDR3 bases are TGTGCCAGCAGCCCCGGGACAGGGATAGAAGAGACCCAGTACTTC. The chain uses TRBV12-3 or TRBV12-4 and TRBJ2-5, with TRBD1 identical over 9 bases. J gave up 3 bases and V 6 bases, and 8 bases lay outside the gene matches. The CDR3 contains 15 residues.

CDR3 in amino acids: CSARDRVVASGETQYF. The CDR3 DNA is TGCAGTGCTAGAGATAGGGTTGTGGCTAGCGGGGAAACGCAGTACTTC. The genes are TRBV20-1 and TRBJ2-5; 9 nucleotides line up with TRBD2. This CDR3 is 16 amino acids long. Per germline, CDR1 DFQATT and CDR2 SNEGSKA (reference sequence). J gave up 11 bases and V 0 bases, and 16 bases lay outside the gene matches.

This sequence joins TRBV15 and TRBJ2-6; weak D call: TRBD2 (5 bases). The CDR3 extends over 16 amino acids. Trimming shortened V by 2 bases and J by 2 bases, and 10 bases separated the two germline ends. Germline-derived CDR1 and CDR2 are LNHNV and YYDKDF (reference sequence). The CDR3 sequence: CATSRTPGAGANVLTF. CDR3 nucleotides: TGTGCCACCAGCAGAACCCCCGGGGCTGGGGCCAACGTCCTGACTTTC.

The chain has TRBV28 and TRBJ2-1; 9 positions agree with TRBD1. J lost 7 bases, V lost 5 bases, and 12 bases had no gene match. Germline loops: CDR1 MDHEN, CDR2 SYDVKM. The CDR3 has 16 amino acids. The CDR3 here is CASSPPGGTGLNEQFF. Written as DNA, the CDR3 is TGTGCCAGCAGTCCCCCCGGCGGGACAGGGTTGAATGAGCAGTTCTTC. The entire variable domain, with the rest obtained from reference TRBV28 and TRBJ2-1, is as follows: DVKVTQSSRYLVKRTGEKVFLECVQDMDHENMFWYRQDPGLGLRLIYFSYDVKMKEKGDIPEGYSVSREKKERFSLILESASTNQTSMYLCASSPPGGTGLNEQFFGPGTRLTVL.

This clonotype was found a few times. The V and J genes are TRBV20-1 and TRBJ2-2, with TRBD2 matching 11 bases. The CDR3 is 15 amino acids. The trim removed 1 base at V and 3 bases at J, leaving 1 base unmatched. Germline values: CDR1 DFQATT, CDR2 SNEGSKA (reference sequence). CDR3 coding DNA: TGCAGTGCTAGAGGACTAGCGGGATACACCGGGGAGCTGTTTTTT. Its protein is CSARGLAGYTGELFF.

The CDR3 loop reads CASMQGTRSYEQYF. DNA of the CDR3: TGTGCCAGCATGCAGGGGACCCGCTCCTACGAGCAGTACTTC. The rearrangement joins TRBV27 to TRBJ2-7, with a tentative D call TRBD1 (6 bases). Germline V gene data show CDR1 as MNHEY and CDR2 as SMNVEV (reference sequence). Between the trimmed V and J ends, which lost 7 bases and 0 bases, there was a span of 13 bases. This CDR3 region has 14 residues.

The table lists this clonotype with a few counts. This chain links TRBV2 with TRBJ2-7; possibly TRBD2 for D (6 bases). Trimming pared 6 bases from V and 0 bases from J, leaving 15 bases between. This CDR3 is 15 amino acids long. Germline-derived CDR1 and CDR2 are SNHLY and FYNNEI. CDR3 DNA sequence: TGTGCCAGCAGCGCGGGACTGGGGGGCTCCTACGAGCAGTACTTC. Residues: CASSAGLGGSYEQYF.

CDR3 amino acids: CASSLTGSPQHF. In DNA form, the CDR3 reads TGTGCCAGCAGCTTGACAGGGTCGCCCCAGCATTTT. The chain combines TRBV7-2 with TRBJ1-5; 7 bases line up with TRBD1. Per the germline V gene, CDR1 is SGHTA and CDR2 is FQGNSA. V lost 3 bases to trimming and J lost 9 bases; unmatched junction nucleotides: 2. The CDR3 has 12 residues.

This clonotype was detected a few times. This sequence joins TRBV5-1 and TRBJ2-7; unclear D gene. The germline V gene has CDR1 SGHRS and CDR2 YFSETQ. Trimming cost V 2 bases and J 5 bases, with 8 bases left between them. This CDR3 has 12 residues. CDR3: CASSFSRDEQYF. The CDR3 coding sequence is TGCGCCAGCAGCTTTTCCCGCGACGAGCAGTACTTC. Looking up the rest from reference TRBV5-1 and TRBJ2-7 gives the full variable domain: KAGVTQTPRYLIKTRGQQVTLSCSPISGHRSVSWYQQTPGQGLQFLFEYFSETQRNKGNFPGRFSGRQFSNSRSEMNVSTLELGDSALYLCASSFSRDEQYFGPGTRLTVT.

The genes are TRBV6-1 and TRBJ2-3, with a possible D match to TRBD1 (5 bases). Trimming took off 7 bases at V and 2 bases at J, with 22 bases between the two ends. Per germline, CDR1 MNHNS and CDR2 SASEGT. The length of the CDR3 is 17 residues. CDR3 amino acids: CASNSFIQVSLTDTQYF. CDR3 in DNA: TGTGCCAGCAACTCATTTATACAGGTCTCTCTCACAGATACGCAGTATTTT.

This clonotype was found a few times. The gene calls are TRBV21-1 and TRBJ2-5; the table's D call, TRBD1, was not checked against the DNA. TRBV21-1 is noted as a pseudogene. This CDR3 comprises 11 residues. CDR3 protein: CASRDPGQGAF. In DNA, the CDR3 is TGTGCCAGCAGAGATCCGGGACAGGGGGCGTTC.

This clonotype was found a few times. The chain's CDR3 is CASRTATGQGINEQFF. CDR3 coding DNA: TGTGCCAGCAGAACAGCCACAGGGCAAGGTATCAATGAGCAGTTCTTC. V gene TRBV6-2 or TRBV6-3 combines with J gene TRBJ2-1, with a tentative D call TRBD1 (6 bases). V was trimmed by 6 bases and J by 6 bases, leaving 21 bases between them. Germline CDR1 and CDR2: MNHEY and SVGEGT. The length of the CDR3 is 16 residues.

This clonotype has ten or more counts. The rearrangement uses TRBV6-5 and TRBJ2-1; a weak D match, TRBD1 (7 bases). The CDR3 length is 15 residues. Germline lookup yields CDR1 MNHEY and CDR2 SVGAGI. V dropped 7 bases and J dropped 1 base, with 14 bases sitting between them. The CDR3 nucleotides are TGTGCCAGCATTTCCGCAGGGGGGTCCTACAATGAGCAGTTCTTC. Translating it yields CASISAGGSYNEQFF.

This clonotype was observed a few times. This chain uses TRBV27 with TRBJ2-2; D remains ambiguous. Trimming took 1 base from V and 2 from J, leaving 11 bases between them. Germline V CDR1 and CDR2: MNHEY, SMNVEV (reference sequence). This CDR3 comprises 16 residues. CDR3 nucleotide sequence: TGTGCCAGCAGTTTATGGGCAGATCTAAACACCGGGGAGCTGTTTTTT. Translated, it gives CASSLWADLNTGELFF.

The chain is built from TRBV2 and TRBJ2-1; TRBD2 aligns across 7 bases. The CDR3 spans 14 residues. V was clipped by 7 bases and J by 3 bases; unmatched bases: 6. Germline CDR1 and CDR2: SNHLY and FYNNEI. CDR3 loop: CASKFTSDYNEQFF. The DNA of the CDR3 is TGTGCCAGCAAATTCACTAGCGACTACAATGAGCAGTTCTTC.

This clonotype came up a few times. The chain is built from TRBV7-6 and TRBJ2-7, with TRBD2 identical over 9 bases. From germline, CDR1 is SGHVS and CDR2 FNYEAQ. With V trimmed by 5 bases and J by 2 bases, 10 bases remained unmatched. There are 16 residues in the CDR3. The CDR3 region has the DNA TGTGCCAGCAGCCCCGGGACTAGCCAAAGGGCCTACGAGCAGTACTTC. Residues: CASSPGTSQRAYEQYF.

This clonotype showed up just a few times. V gene TRBV20-1 combines with J gene TRBJ2-7; 10 bases match TRBD2. The V segment lost 0 bases and the J segment 2 bases; nucleotides outside the gene matches: 7. Germline V gene data show CDR1 as DFQATT and CDR2 as SNEGSKA (reference sequence). The CDR3 sequence is 16 residues long. The CDR3: CSAREVAGGSAYEQYF. The CDR3 nucleotides read TGCAGTGCTAGAGAGGTAGCGGGAGGATCCGCCTACGAGCAGTACTTC.

In this sample, this clonotype turned up a few times. This chain links TRBV19 with TRBJ2-1; no reliable D call. In germline, CDR1 is LNHDA, CDR2 SQIVND (reference sequence). The germline V and J ends were trimmed by 7 bases and 0 bases, with 10 bases remaining between them. The CDR3 extends over 14 amino acids. This chain's CDR3 is CASTGFSSYNEQFF. DNA for the CDR3: TGTGCCAGTACCGGATTTAGCTCCTACAATGAGCAGTTCTTC.

The chain couples TRBV5-1 to TRBJ2-3; D gene uncertain. The CDR3 is 14 amino acids. V was cut by 0 bases and J by 2 bases, with 7 bases left in between. Germline CDR1 and CDR2: SGHRS and YFSETQ. The CDR3 DNA sequence: TGCGCCAGCAGCTTGGAACCGCCCACAGATACGCAGTATTTT. Translating it yields CASSLEPPTDTQYF.